These 9 T cell receptor beta chains originate from one sample sequenced in a study of radiotherapy plus CTLA-4 blockade in lung cancer. Profiled with immunoSEQ multiplex PCR; TCRdb holds only in-frame clones, not every one. The table shows 90,000 to 100,000 clones, with about 70% occurring only once. The specimen comprised peripheral blood, sampled from a patient treated with radiotherapy plus ipilimumab. All receptors derive from a human donor with non-small cell lung cancer who had a partial response to radiotherapy plus ipilimumab. Some clones in this sample may be carry-over from other donors' samples.

This chain joins TRBV6-6 and TRBJ2-3; D might be TRBD1 (5 bases). Trimming shortened V by 5 bases and J by 3 bases, and 12 bases separated the two germline ends. The CDR3 consists of 14 residues. CDR1 is MNHNY, CDR2 SVGAGI, per germline (reference sequence). The CDR3 region is CASSPPTVTDTQYF. Here the CDR3 DNA reads TGTGCCAGCAGTCCCCCGACAGTTACAGATACGCAGTATTTT.

J is TRBJ2-1 and V is TRBV28; 14 bases map to TRBD2. The J segment lost 8 bases and the V segment lost 8 bases, leaving 17 bases of the junction unmatched. Germline V gives CDR1 MDHEN, CDR2 SYDVKM. This CDR3 spans 18 amino acids. The DNA for the CDR3 is TGTGCCAGCTCCATGGGGGGGACTAGCGGGAGTAGGGGCTATGAGCAGTTCTTC. It specifies CASSMGGTSGSRGYEQFF.

The chain is built from TRBV18 and TRBJ2-5, with 8 bases aligning to TRBD2. The J call may be incorrect, as the DNA end agrees better with TRBJ2-7. The CDR3 is made up of 13 amino acids. Germline CDR1 KGHSH, CDR2 LQKENI. This CDR3 reads CASSPGGGDEQYF. CDR3 sequence (DNA): TGTGCCAGCTCCCCGGGGGGGGGCGACGAGCAGTACTTC.

V is TRBV6-1 and J is TRBJ2-5; 12 positions agree with TRBD2. The CDR3 is 15 amino acids. V dropped 6 bases and J dropped 5; count of bases not matched to a gene: 7. Per the germline V gene, CDR1 is MNHNS and CDR2 is SASEGT. CDR3 sequence: CASRLGLAGPETQYF. The CDR3 DNA is TGTGCCAGCAGGCTGGGACTAGCGGGCCCGGAGACCCAGTACTTC.

This clone was seen once. The rearrangement uses TRBV6-5 and TRBJ1-2; D perhaps matches TRBD1 (6 bases). The V end lost 5 bases, the J end lost 4 bases, and 17 bases lay between the germline ends. The V gene's germline CDR1 is MNHEY and CDR2 SVGAGI. The CDR3 runs to 15 residues. The CDR3, as DNA: TGTGCCAGCAGTCGCTCAGACGGACAGTCCTATGGCTACACCTTC. As protein: CASSRSDGQSYGYTF.

V gene TRBV15 combines with J gene TRBJ2-7, with 8 positions matching TRBD1. Trimming at V came to 1 base and at J to 5 bases, leaving 4 bases not matched to a gene. The CDR3 loop spans 14 amino acids. CDR1 and CDR2 from the germline V gene are LNHNV and YYDKDF (reference sequence). The CDR3 region is CATSRGTGWDEQYF. The DNA for the CDR3 is TGTGCCACCAGCAGAGGGACAGGGTGGGACGAGCAGTACTTC.

This clone has only a few counts. The chain couples TRBV5-1 to TRBJ2-1; 11 nucleotides match TRBD2. Germline lookup yields CDR1 SGHRS and CDR2 YFSETQ. Trimming cost V 4 bases and J 2 bases; bases outside gene matches: 14. The CDR3 totals 19 residues. The CDR3 region is CASSPRIGSGGAPYNEQFF. The CDR3 nucleotides read TGCGCCAGCAGCCCCCGAATCGGTAGCGGGGGGGCCCCCTACAATGAGCAGTTCTTC. The complete variable domain, with remaining parts taken from reference TRBV5-1 and TRBJ2-1, reads KAGVTQTPRYLIKTRGQQVTLSCSPISGHRSVSWYQQTPGQGLQFLFEYFSETQRNKGNFPGRFSGRQFSNSRSEMNVSTLELGDSALYLCASSPRIGSGGAPYNEQFFGPGTRLTVL.

The CDR3 nucleotides read TGTGCCAGCAGTTACACTGACCGAGGCTATGGCTACACCTTC. Protein: CASSYTDRGYGYTF. The chain couples TRBV6-6 to TRBJ1-2; unclear D gene. The CDR3 spans 14 residues. Looked up from germline, CDR1 is MNHNY and CDR2 is SVGAGI (reference sequence). Deletions cut 2 bases from V and 4 bases from J, with 11 bases between.

The V call is TRBV9, the J call TRBJ2-1; 9 bases map to TRBD2. Germline trimming cut 7 bases from V and 6 bases from J; bases unmatched to any gene: 11. The germline gives CDR1 SGDLS, CDR2 YYNGEE. This CDR3 is built from 15 residues. CDR3 bases: TGTGCCAGCGGAGAGGGACTAGCTTATGCCAATGAGCAGTTCTTC. Its protein product is CASGEGLAYANEQFF.